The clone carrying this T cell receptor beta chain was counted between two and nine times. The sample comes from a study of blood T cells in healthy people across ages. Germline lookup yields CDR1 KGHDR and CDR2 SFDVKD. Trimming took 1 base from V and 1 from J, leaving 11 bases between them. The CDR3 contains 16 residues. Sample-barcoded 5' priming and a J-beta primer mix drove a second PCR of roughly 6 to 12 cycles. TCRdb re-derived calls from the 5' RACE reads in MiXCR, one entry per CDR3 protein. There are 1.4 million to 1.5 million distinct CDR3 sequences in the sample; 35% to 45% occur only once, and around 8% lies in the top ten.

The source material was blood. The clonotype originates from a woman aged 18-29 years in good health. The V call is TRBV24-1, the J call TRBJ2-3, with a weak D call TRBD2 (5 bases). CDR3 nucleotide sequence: TGTGCCACCAGTGATTTAACAGTGGGAGGCACAGATACGCAGTATTTT. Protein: CATSDLTVGGTDTQYF.